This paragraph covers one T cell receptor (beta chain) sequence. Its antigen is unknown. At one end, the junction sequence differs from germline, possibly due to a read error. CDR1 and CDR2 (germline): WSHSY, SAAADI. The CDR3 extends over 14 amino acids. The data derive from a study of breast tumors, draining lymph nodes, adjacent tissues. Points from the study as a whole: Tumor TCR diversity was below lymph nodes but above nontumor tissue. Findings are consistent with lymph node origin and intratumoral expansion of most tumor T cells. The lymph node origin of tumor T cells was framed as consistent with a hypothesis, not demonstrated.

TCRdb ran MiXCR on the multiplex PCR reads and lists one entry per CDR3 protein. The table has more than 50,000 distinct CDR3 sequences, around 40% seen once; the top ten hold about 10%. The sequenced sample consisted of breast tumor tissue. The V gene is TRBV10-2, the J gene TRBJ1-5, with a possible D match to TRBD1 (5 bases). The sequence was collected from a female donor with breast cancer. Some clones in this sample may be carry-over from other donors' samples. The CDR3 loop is CASSHGTTNQPQHF. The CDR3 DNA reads TGTGCCAGCAGCCACGGGACTACCAATCAGCCCCAGCATTTT.